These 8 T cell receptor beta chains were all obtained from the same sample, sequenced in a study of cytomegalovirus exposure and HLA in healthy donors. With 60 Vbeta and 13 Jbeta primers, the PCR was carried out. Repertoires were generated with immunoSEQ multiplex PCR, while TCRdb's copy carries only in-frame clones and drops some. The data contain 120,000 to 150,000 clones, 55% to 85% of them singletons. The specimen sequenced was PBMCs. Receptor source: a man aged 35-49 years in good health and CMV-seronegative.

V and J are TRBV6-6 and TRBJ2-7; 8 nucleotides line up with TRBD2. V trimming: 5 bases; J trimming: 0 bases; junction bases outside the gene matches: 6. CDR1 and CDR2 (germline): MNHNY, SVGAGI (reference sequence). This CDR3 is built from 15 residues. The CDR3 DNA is TGTGCCAGCAGTCATAGCGGGGCGGGCTCCTACGAGCAGTACTTC. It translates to CASSHSGAGSYEQYF.

CDR3 sequence: CASSGGGSGANVLTF. CDR3 in DNA: TGTGCCAGCAGTGGCGGGGGATCTGGGGCCAACGTCCTGACTTTC. The gene calls are TRBV6-1 and TRBJ2-6, with TRBD2 matching over 7 bases. The germline V gene encodes CDR1 MNHNS and CDR2 SASEGT. The CDR3 is 15 amino acids. The V and J ends lost 4 bases and 1 base, in that order; junction bases with no gene match: 1.

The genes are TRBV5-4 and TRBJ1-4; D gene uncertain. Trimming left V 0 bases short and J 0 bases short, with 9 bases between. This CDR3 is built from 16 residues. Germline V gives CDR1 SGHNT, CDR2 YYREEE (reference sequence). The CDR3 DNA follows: TGTGCCAGCAGCTTGGCCACCGGTGCAACTAATGAAAAACTGTTTTTT. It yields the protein CASSLATGATNEKLFF.

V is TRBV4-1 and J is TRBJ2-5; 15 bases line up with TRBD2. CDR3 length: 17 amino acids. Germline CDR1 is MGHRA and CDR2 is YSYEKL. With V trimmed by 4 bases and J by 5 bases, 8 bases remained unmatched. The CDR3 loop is CASSLRTSGGAGETQYF. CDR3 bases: TGCGCCAGCAGCCTGCGGACTAGCGGGGGGGCCGGGGAGACCCAGTACTTC.

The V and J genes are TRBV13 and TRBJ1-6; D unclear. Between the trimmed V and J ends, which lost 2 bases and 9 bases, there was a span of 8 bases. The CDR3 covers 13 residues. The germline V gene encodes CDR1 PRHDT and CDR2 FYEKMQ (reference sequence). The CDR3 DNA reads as TGTGCCAGCAGCTTAATGAGGTCTTCACCCCTCCACTTT. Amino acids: CASSLMRSSPLHF. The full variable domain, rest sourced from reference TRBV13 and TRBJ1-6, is AAGVIQSPRHLIKEKRETATLKCYPIPRHDTVYWYQQGPGQDPQFLISFYEKMQSDKGSIPDRFSAQQFSDYHSELNMSSLELGDSALYFCASSLMRSSPLHFGNGTRLTVT.

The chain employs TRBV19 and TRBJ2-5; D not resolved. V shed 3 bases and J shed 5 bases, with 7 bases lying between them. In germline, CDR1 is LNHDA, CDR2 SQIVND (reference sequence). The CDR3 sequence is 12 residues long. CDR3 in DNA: TGTGCCAGTAGTATCTCGGAGGAGACCCAGTACTTC. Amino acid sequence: CASSISEETQYF.

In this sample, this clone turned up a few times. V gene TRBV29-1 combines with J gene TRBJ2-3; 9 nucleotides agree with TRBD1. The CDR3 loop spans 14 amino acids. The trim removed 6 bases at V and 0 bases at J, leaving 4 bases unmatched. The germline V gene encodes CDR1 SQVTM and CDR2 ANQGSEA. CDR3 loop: CSVGQGTSTDTQYF. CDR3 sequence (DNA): TGCAGCGTCGGACAGGGGACTAGCACAGATACGCAGTATTTT.

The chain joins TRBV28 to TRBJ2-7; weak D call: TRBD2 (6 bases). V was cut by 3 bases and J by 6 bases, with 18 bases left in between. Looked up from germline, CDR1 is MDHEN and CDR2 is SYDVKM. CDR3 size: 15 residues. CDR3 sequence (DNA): TGTGCCAGCAGTTTCCTCAGAGTTGGGGGGAGCGAGCAGTACTTC. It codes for CASSFLRVGGSEQYF.